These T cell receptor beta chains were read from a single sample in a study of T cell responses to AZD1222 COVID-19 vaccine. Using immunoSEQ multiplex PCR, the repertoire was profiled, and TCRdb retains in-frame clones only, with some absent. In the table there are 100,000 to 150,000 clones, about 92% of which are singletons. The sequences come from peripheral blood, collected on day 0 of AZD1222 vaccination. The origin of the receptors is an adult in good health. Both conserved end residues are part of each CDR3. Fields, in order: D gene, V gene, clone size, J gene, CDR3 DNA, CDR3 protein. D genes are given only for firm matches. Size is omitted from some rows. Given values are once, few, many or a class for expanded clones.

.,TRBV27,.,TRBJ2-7,TGTGCCAGCAGGGTTGAGGGGTCCTACGAGCAGTACTTC,CASRVEGSYEQYF
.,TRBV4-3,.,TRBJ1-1,TGCGCCAGCAGCCAAGAGGACAGATTGAACACTGAAGCTTTCTTT,CASSQEDRLNTEAFF
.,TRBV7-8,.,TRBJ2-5,TGTGCCAGCAGCCCCCGTGTGTCCCCCGGGGAGACCCAGTACTTC,CASSPRVSPGETQYF
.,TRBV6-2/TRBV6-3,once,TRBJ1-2,TGTGCCAGCAGTTACCCAACCAGGGAATCGTATGGCTACACCTTC,CASSYPTRESYGYTF
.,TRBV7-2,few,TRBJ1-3,TGTGCCAGCAGCTTAGAAGTGGGGAGGGCTGGAAACACCATATATTTT,CASSLEVGRAGNTIYF
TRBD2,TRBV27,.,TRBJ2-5,TGTGCCAGCAGTTTATCGCTTAGCGGGAGTTCTTTAGAGACCCAGTACTTC,CASSLSLSGSSLETQYF
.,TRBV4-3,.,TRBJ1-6,TGCGCCAGCAGCCAAGAGGGACACGGAAATTCACCCCTCCACTTT,CASSQEGHGNSPLHF
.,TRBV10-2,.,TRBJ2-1,TGCGCCAGCAGTGACCTCCGGGGACAGTTCTTC,CASSDLRGQFF
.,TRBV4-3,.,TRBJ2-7,TGCGCCAGCAGCCAAGACGAAGGGGGGCTCGTCTCCTACGAGCAGTACTTC,CASSQDEGGLVSYEQYF
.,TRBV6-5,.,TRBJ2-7,TGTACCGTAGGAGACTCCTACGAGCAGTACTTC,CTVGDSYEQYF
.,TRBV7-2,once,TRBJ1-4,TGTGCCAGCAGTCCAAGCGGGAGTGAGGTTGAAAAACTGTTTTTT,CASSPSGSEVEKLFF
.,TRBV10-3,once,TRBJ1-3,TGTGCCTCTTCGGACGACAGAGACTCTGGAAACACCATATATTTT,CASSDDRDSGNTIYF
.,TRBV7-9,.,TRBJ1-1,TGTGCCAGCAGCTTGTCTGGGGGCCGGACTGAAGCTTTCTTT,CASSLSGGRTEAFF
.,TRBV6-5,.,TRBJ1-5,TGTGCCAGCAGTCCGGGACATAACAATCAGCCCCAGCATTTT,CASSPGHNNQPQHF
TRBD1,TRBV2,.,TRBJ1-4,TGTGCCAGCAGTGGGACAGGGGAATACGCAACTAATGAAAAACTGTTTTTT,CASSGTGEYATNEKLFF
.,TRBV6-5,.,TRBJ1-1,TGTGCCAGCAGTTACAATGTCTACGCAAACACTGAAGCTTTCTTT,CASSYNVYANTEAFF
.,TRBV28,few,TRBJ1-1,TGTGCCAGCAGTTTGGGGCCAGGGAACACTGAAGCTTTCTTT,CASSLGPGNTEAFF
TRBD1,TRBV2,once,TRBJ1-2,TGTGCCAGCAGTGAAAATTGGGGACAGGGATCTAACTATGGCTACACCTTC,CASSENWGQGSNYGYTF
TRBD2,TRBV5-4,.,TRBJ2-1,TGTGCCAGCAGCGTTGGGGGCGGGGGGTCCTACAATGAGCAGTTCTTC,CASSVGGGGSYNEQFF
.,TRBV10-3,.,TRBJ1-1,TGTGCCATCAGTGATCCCGGTTGGACTGAAGCTTTCTTT,CAISDPGWTEAFF
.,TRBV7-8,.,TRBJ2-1,TGTGCCAGCAGCTTATATAGCGGCTATAGCTCCTACAATGAGCAGTTCTTC,CASSLYSGYSSYNEQFF
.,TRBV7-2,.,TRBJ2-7,TGTGCCAGCAGCTTAGCCTCCGGGGCTAGCGCCTACGAGCAGTACTTC,CASSLASGASAYEQYF
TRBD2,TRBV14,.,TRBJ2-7,TGTGCCAGCAGCCAAGATCGGGGGGGGCAGTACTTC,CASSQDRGGQYF
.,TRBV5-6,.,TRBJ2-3,TGTGCCAGCAGCTTGGTGGGGAGCACAGATACGCAGTATTTT,CASSLVGSTDTQYF
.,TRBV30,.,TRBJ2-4,TGTGCCTGGTGCTACGGGGGGCTGGCCAAAAACATTCAGTACTTC,CAWCYGGLAKNIQYF
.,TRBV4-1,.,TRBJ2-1,TGCGCCAGCAGCCCCCCTATTGTGGGGGGGGCAAATGAGCAGTTCTTC,CASSPPIVGGANEQFF